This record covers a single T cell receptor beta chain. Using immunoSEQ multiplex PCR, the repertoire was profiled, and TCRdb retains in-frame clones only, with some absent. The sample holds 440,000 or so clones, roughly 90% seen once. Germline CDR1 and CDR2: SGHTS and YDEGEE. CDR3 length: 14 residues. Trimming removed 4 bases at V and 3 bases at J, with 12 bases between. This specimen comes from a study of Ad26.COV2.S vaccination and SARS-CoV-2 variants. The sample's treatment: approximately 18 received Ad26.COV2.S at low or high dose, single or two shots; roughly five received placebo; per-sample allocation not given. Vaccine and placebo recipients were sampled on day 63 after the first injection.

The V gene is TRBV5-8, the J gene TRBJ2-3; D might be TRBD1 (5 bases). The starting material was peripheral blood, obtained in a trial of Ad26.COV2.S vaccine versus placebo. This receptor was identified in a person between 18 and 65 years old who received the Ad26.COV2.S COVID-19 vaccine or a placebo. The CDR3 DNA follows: TGTGCCAGCAGCCCAGGGCCGGGTACAGATACGCAGTATTTT. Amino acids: CASSPGPGTDTQYF.